A single T cell receptor (beta chain) is shown here with its context. Its specificity is not known. The data belong to a study of beta chain features in type 1 diabetes. Study-wide context: The patient and healthy donor groups were comparable for age, gender and cell yields.

The length of the CDR3 is 14 residues. Trimming left V 2 bases short and J 3 bases short, with 8 bases between. Germline V CDR1 and CDR2: SNHLY, FYNNEI. Sorted cells reached over 95% purity in every population. Sequenced material consisted of expressed TCRB transcripts (all of the isolated RNA was reverse transcribed). Generated by immunoSEQ multiplex PCR, the TCRdb table keeps only in-frame clones and is missing some. Among some 150,000 clones, approximately 10% were seen once, and the ten largest hold 0.7%. Study results and limitations: All four CD4+ subsets from Type 1 diabetes patients carried moderately but significantly shorter TCRB CDR3s.

This clonotype was obtained from a woman in her thirties with type 1 diabetes. This chain uses TRBV2 with TRBJ2-4; D may be TRBD1 (5 bases). Material for sequencing was central memory CD4+ T cells from blood. The CDR3 region has the DNA TGTGCCAGCAGTGAACAGGGTAGCAAAAACATTCAGTACTTC. This gives the protein CASSEQGSKNIQYF.